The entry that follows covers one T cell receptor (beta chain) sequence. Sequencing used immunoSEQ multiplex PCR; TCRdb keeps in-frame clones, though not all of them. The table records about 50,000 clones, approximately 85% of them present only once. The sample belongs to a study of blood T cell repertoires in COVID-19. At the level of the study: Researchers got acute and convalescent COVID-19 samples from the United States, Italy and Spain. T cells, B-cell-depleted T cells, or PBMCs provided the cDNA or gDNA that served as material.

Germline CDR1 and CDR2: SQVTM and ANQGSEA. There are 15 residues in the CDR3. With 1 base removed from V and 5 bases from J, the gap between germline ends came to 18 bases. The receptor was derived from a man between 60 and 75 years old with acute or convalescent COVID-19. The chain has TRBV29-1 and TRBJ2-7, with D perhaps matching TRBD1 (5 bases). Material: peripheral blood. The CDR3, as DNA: TGCAGCGTTGAAGTATCGAGCGCCCTCAGGGACGAGCAGTACTTC. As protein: CSVEVSSALRDEQYF.